The source of this T cell receptor (beta chain) is a study of cytomegalovirus exposure and HLA in healthy donors. V dropped 2 bases and J dropped 4 bases, with 8 bases sitting between them. Germline V gives CDR1 MNHEY, CDR2 SMNVEV (reference sequence). The CDR3 spans 13 residues. Comment on this clone: Its specificity is not known.

The study's findings and limits: The study flagged fewer than 200 TCR beta chains as cytomegalovirus-associated. In a later analysis, TCR beta V- and J-gene trimming was associated with a missense DCLRE1C variant. Productive rates of about 87% or about 30% were seen for most TCR beta V segments in an earlier analysis.

Vbeta (60) and Jbeta (13) primers were used in the PCR. Authors' methods: Unique TCR beta chains totaled some 80 million in a later count, with around 11 million of them shared. Repertoires were generated with immunoSEQ multiplex PCR, while TCRdb's copy carries only in-frame clones and drops some. D and trimming come from the DNA, and the V and J calls and clone size come from that table. The sample records 90,000 to 100,000 clones, over 8% being singletons. The clonotype originates from a man between 50 and 59 years old in good health and CMV-seropositive. This chain joins TRBV27 and TRBJ1-1, with TRBD1 as a possible D gene (5 bases). Sequenced sample: PBMCs. The CDR3 nucleotides are TGTGCCAGCAGTTTAGGCAGGGCCACTGAAGCTTTCTTT. This codes for CASSLGRATEAFF.